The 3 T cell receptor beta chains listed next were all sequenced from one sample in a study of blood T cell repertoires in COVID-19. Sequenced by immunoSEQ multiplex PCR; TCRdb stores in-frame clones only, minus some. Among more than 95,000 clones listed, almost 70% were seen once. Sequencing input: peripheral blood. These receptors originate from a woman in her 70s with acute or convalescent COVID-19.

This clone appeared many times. Here the CDR3 reads CASSEQGLYEQYF. Written as DNA, the CDR3 is TGTGCCAGCAGTGAGCAGGGGCTCTACGAGCAGTACTTC. The rearrangement uses TRBV2 and TRBJ2-7; D is perhaps TRBD1 (6 bases). CDR3 length: 13 residues. CDR1 and CDR2 from the germline V gene are SNHLY and FYNNEI. Trimming removed 3 bases at V and 3 bases at J, with 9 bases between.

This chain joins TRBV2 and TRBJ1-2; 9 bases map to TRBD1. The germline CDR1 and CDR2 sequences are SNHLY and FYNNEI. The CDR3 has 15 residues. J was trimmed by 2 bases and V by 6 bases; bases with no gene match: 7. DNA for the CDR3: TGTGCCAGCAGGCCCCGGGACAGGGCGAACTATGGCTACACCTTC. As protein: CASRPRDRANYGYTF.

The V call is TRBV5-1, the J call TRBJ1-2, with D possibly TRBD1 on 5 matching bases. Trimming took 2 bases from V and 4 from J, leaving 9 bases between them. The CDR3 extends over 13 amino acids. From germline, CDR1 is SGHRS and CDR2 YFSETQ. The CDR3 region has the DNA TGCGCCAGCAGCTTAGACAGACTCTATGGCTACACCTTC. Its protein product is CASSLDRLYGYTF.